This TCR beta chain comes out of a study of CXCR3-negative and CXCR3-positive naive CD8 T cells. Study-level background: Each library held about 1.5 +/- 0.3 million TRB reads, around 140 million in total.

cDNA libraries for TRB were generated by 5' RACE incorporating UMI labels. Reanalyzing the 5' RACE reads, TCRdb keeps one entry per CDR3 protein, without DNA. Across 55,000 to 75,000 distinct CDR3 sequences, the top ten clones capture approximately 0.72% of the sample. Points from the study as a whole: The study found comparably high diversity in both naive subsets and much lower diversity in memory CD8+ cells. CXCR3-positive naive cells carried more hydrophobic TRB CDR3s than CXCR3-negative ones. Comparison of naive CXCR3-negative and CXCR3-positive cells revealed similar TRBV-TRBJ usage, while memory cells differed.

As concerns this clonotype: Its cognate antigen is unknown.

The CDR3 has 16 residues. Germline-derived CDR1 and CDR2 are SGHTA and FQGNSA. The sequence came from a human donor in good health. Some clones in this sample may be carry-over from other donors' samples. The chain links TRBV7-2 to TRBJ2-1; without DNA, the TCRdb call of TRBD2 cannot be checked. Sequencing was performed on naive CXCR3+ CD8+ T cells from blood. Subset here: CD45RO-CCR7+CD27+CD95- naive CD8+ T cells expressing CXCR3 (TNR3+). The CDR3 sequence is CASSLSLAGGYNEQFF.